This TCR beta chain was identified during a study of CD8 T cells in ankylosing spondylitis. Libraries for TCR beta were made by quantitative 5'-RACE with molecular barcodes. TCRdb passed the 5' RACE reads through MiXCR, listing each CDR3 protein once. Of approximately 540,000 distinct CDR3 sequences listed, about 13% are singletons. Points from the study as a whole: Seemingly characteristic of ankylosing spondylitis blood was a TCR beta motif consisting of under ten highly homologous variants. Some of the motif variants had earlier been found in reactive arthritis patients' fluid and blood. With a CD8+ phenotype, disease-linked clones were relatively rare in peripheral blood. Matched ankylosing spondylitis synovial fluid reportedly contained a significantly enriched population of disease-linked clones.

This clonotype has a count of ten or more. The antigen remains undetermined. V was shortened by 2 bases and J by 6 bases, with 8 bases between the two germline ends. Germline V lookup: CDR1 SGHVS, CDR2 FNYEAQ. CDR3 size: 13 residues. Sequenced material: blood, either unsorted or a sorted T cell fraction (not recorded which). This TCR derives from a male donor with ankylosing spondylitis. The chain has TRBV7-6 and TRBJ1-5; D unresolved. As DNA, the CDR3 is TGTGCCAGCAGCTTACGGGGAAGTCAGCCCCAGCATTTT. Amino acids: CASSLRGSQPQHF.